The rows below give T cell receptor beta chains drawn from one sample of a study of CD8 T cells in ankylosing spondylitis. A single record per CDR3 protein comes from TCRdb applying MiXCR to the 5' RACE reads. The sample has just under 350,000 distinct CDR3 sequences; roughly 14% are singletons. The source material was blood, either unsorted or a sorted T cell fraction (not recorded which). These receptors were obtained from a male donor with ankylosing spondylitis or in good health (not recorded which). The CDR3 runs from the conserved cysteine through the conserved F or W. The D gene is left open where the match is weak. A clone size is listed for some rows: how often the clone was seen (once, few, many), or a class if it is expanded.

d_call: NA; j_call: TRBJ1-5; clone_size: many; v_call: TRBV20-1; cdr3_length: 10; cdr3_aa: CSANRQPQHF; cdr3_nt: TGCAGTGCGAACAGGCAGCCCCAGCATTTT
d_call: NA; j_call: TRBJ1-2; clone_size: NA; v_call: TRBV10-1; cdr3_length: 14; cdr3_aa: CASSESRQAYGYTF; cdr3_nt: TGCGCCAGCAGTGAGTCGCGACAGGCCTATGGCTACACCTTC
d_call: NA; j_call: TRBJ1-1; clone_size: few; v_call: TRBV13; cdr3_length: 14; cdr3_aa: CASSFRAHATEAFF; cdr3_nt: TGTGCCAGCAGCTTTAGGGCTCATGCCACTGAAGCTTTCTTT
d_call: NA; j_call: TRBJ2-3; clone_size: many; v_call: TRBV11-2; cdr3_length: 18; cdr3_aa: CASSQIGGGGKQADTQYF; cdr3_nt: TGTGCCAGCAGCCAAATTGGGGGGGGGGGCAAACAGGCAGATACGCAGTATTTT
d_call: TRBD1; j_call: TRBJ2-3; clone_size: NA; v_call: TRBV14; cdr3_length: 13; cdr3_aa: CASTGQLTDTQYF; cdr3_nt: TGTGCCAGCACGGGACAGCTCACAGATACGCAGTATTTT
d_call: TRBD2; j_call: TRBJ2-2; clone_size: few; v_call: TRBV5-1; cdr3_length: 19; cdr3_aa: CASSLDPSGRAGKTGELFF; cdr3_nt: TGCGCCAGCAGCTTGGATCCTAGCGGGAGGGCCGGCAAGACCGGGGAGCTGTTTTTT
d_call: NA; j_call: TRBJ2-1; clone_size: few; v_call: TRBV15; cdr3_length: 17; cdr3_aa: CATSRDRGANFHNEQFF; cdr3_nt: TGTGCCACCAGCAGAGATAGAGGGGCTAATTTCCACAATGAGCAGTTCTTC
d_call: NA; j_call: TRBJ2-7; clone_size: NA; v_call: TRBV25-1; cdr3_length: 11; cdr3_aa: CASSELSEQYF; cdr3_nt: TGTGCCAGCAGTGAGCTCTCCGAGCAGTACTTC
d_call: TRBD2; j_call: TRBJ2-7; clone_size: NA; v_call: TRBV20-1; cdr3_length: 15; cdr3_aa: CSASYSGGISYEQYF; cdr3_nt: TGCAGTGCTAGCTATAGCGGGGGGATCTCCTACGAGCAGTACTTC
d_call: NA; j_call: TRBJ2-1; clone_size: few; v_call: TRBV4-1; cdr3_length: 17; cdr3_aa: CASSQRSQGITSNEQFF; cdr3_nt: TGCGCCAGCAGCCAACGCTCACAGGGTATAACTTCCAATGAGCAGTTCTTC
d_call: NA; j_call: TRBJ1-1; clone_size: many; v_call: TRBV12-3/TRBV12-4; cdr3_length: 12; cdr3_aa: CASSTAVGEAFF; cdr3_nt: TGTGCCAGCAGTACCGCCGTGGGTGAAGCTTTCTTT
d_call: NA; j_call: TRBJ1-2; clone_size: NA; v_call: TRBV5-6; cdr3_length: 11; cdr3_aa: CASSLVSGYTF; cdr3_nt: TGTGCCAGCAGCTTGGTGTCCGGCTACACCTTC
d_call: NA; j_call: TRBJ1-1; clone_size: few; v_call: TRBV11-2; cdr3_length: 15; cdr3_aa: CASSPRTVGPTEAFF; cdr3_nt: TGTGCCAGCAGCCCCAGGACAGTCGGGCCCACTGAAGCTTTCTTT
d_call: NA; j_call: TRBJ1-1; clone_size: NA; v_call: TRBV20-1; cdr3_length: 14; cdr3_aa: CSARRQPGLAEAFF; cdr3_nt: TGCAGTGCTAGGCGACAGCCAGGGCTGGCTGAAGCTTTCTTT
d_call: TRBD2; j_call: TRBJ2-3; clone_size: few; v_call: TRBV20-1; cdr3_length: 15; cdr3_aa: CSAPLRGSSTDTQYF; cdr3_nt: TGCAGTGCCCCTTTGCGGGGGTCCTCCACAGATACGCAGTATTTT
d_call: NA; j_call: TRBJ2-7; clone_size: once; v_call: TRBV12-3/TRBV12-4; cdr3_length: 13; cdr3_aa: CASSRLRVGEQYF; cdr3_nt: TGTGCCAGCAGCCGCCTCAGGGTGGGCGAGCAGTACTTC
d_call: NA; j_call: TRBJ1-2; clone_size: many; v_call: TRBV12-3/TRBV12-4; cdr3_length: 14; cdr3_aa: CASSRKYLGDGYTF; cdr3_nt: TGTGCCAGCAGCCGAAAGTACTTGGGAGATGGCTACACCTTC
d_call: NA; j_call: TRBJ1-1; clone_size: few; v_call: TRBV10-2; cdr3_length: 14; cdr3_aa: CASSERAMNTEAFF; cdr3_nt: TGCGCCAGCAGTGAGCGGGCTATGAACACTGAAGCTTTCTTT
d_call: NA; j_call: TRBJ1-1; clone_size: NA; v_call: TRBV20-1; cdr3_length: 13; cdr3_aa: CSAREHINTEAFF; cdr3_nt: TGCAGTGCTAGGGAGCACATAAACACTGAAGCTTTCTTT
d_call: NA; j_call: TRBJ2-1; clone_size: few; v_call: TRBV20-1; cdr3_length: 13; cdr3_aa: CSASNLPYNEQFF; cdr3_nt: TGCAGTGCTAGTAACTTACCGTACAATGAGCAGTTCTTC
d_call: TRBD2; j_call: TRBJ2-2; clone_size: NA; v_call: TRBV27; cdr3_length: 15; cdr3_aa: CASSGRAGGAGELFF; cdr3_nt: TGTGCCAGCAGCGGGCGAGCGGGAGGGGCCGGGGAGCTGTTTTTT
d_call: NA; j_call: TRBJ1-6; clone_size: few; v_call: TRBV12-3/TRBV12-4; cdr3_length: 13; cdr3_aa: CASSSPTGSPLHF; cdr3_nt: TGTGCCAGCAGTTCCCCCACGGGCTCACCCCTCCACTTT
d_call: TRBD1; j_call: TRBJ2-3; clone_size: few; v_call: TRBV2; cdr3_length: 15; cdr3_aa: CARQGTGGEVDTQYF; cdr3_nt: TGTGCCAGACAGGGGACAGGGGGCGAGGTAGATACGCAGTATTTT
d_call: TRBD1; j_call: TRBJ1-5; clone_size: many; v_call: TRBV5-6; cdr3_length: 14; cdr3_aa: CASSLGQAGQPQHF; cdr3_nt: TGTGCCAGCAGCTTAGGACAGGCCGGCCAGCCCCAGCATTTT
d_call: NA; j_call: TRBJ1-4; clone_size: NA; v_call: TRBV20-1; cdr3_length: 14; cdr3_aa: CSARHLGANEKLFF; cdr3_nt: TGCAGTGCTAGACATCTAGGGGCAAATGAAAAACTGTTTTTT
d_call: TRBD1; j_call: TRBJ1-1; clone_size: NA; v_call: TRBV11-2; cdr3_length: 15; cdr3_aa: CASSLAGQWNTEAFF; cdr3_nt: TGTGCCAGCAGCTTGGCGGGACAGTGGAACACTGAAGCTTTCTTT
d_call: NA; j_call: TRBJ2-5; clone_size: NA; v_call: TRBV6-1; cdr3_length: 17; cdr3_aa: CASTTPSRDTGRETQYF; cdr3_nt: TGTGCCAGCACCACTCCTTCACGGGACACTGGGAGGGAGACCCAGTACTTC
d_call: NA; j_call: TRBJ2-5; clone_size: NA; v_call: TRBV12-3/TRBV12-4; cdr3_length: 15; cdr3_aa: CASSFLGQGIETQYF; cdr3_nt: TGTGCCAGCAGTTTCTTAGGTCAGGGCATAGAGACCCAGTACTTC
d_call: NA; j_call: TRBJ2-3; clone_size: few; v_call: TRBV5-1; cdr3_length: 16; cdr3_aa: CASSLVPGGGTDTQYF; cdr3_nt: TGCGCCAGCAGCTTGGTACCCGGAGGCGGCACAGATACGCAGTATTTT
d_call: TRBD1; j_call: TRBJ2-1; clone_size: few; v_call: TRBV5-4; cdr3_length: 13; cdr3_aa: CASITDRGTEQFF; cdr3_nt: TGTGCCAGCATTACGGACAGGGGCACTGAGCAGTTCTTC
d_call: NA; j_call: TRBJ2-3; clone_size: many; v_call: TRBV5-6; cdr3_length: 15; cdr3_aa: CASSPLGRGTDTQYF; cdr3_nt: TGTGCCAGCAGCCCCCTAGGCAGGGGTACAGATACGCAGTATTTT
d_call: NA; j_call: TRBJ1-5; clone_size: few; v_call: TRBV7-8; cdr3_length: 16; cdr3_aa: CASSRILTVGNQPQHF; cdr3_nt: TGTGCCAGCAGCCGTATCCTGACAGTAGGCAATCAGCCCCAGCATTTT
d_call: NA; j_call: TRBJ1-6; clone_size: few; v_call: TRBV12-3/TRBV12-4; cdr3_length: 13; cdr3_aa: CASRSTAGLPLHF; cdr3_nt: TGTGCCAGCAGGTCGACAGCGGGGTTACCCCTCCACTTT
d_call: TRBD1; j_call: TRBJ2-7; clone_size: few; v_call: TRBV3-1; cdr3_length: 17; cdr3_aa: CASSQSTNRGFRNEQYF; cdr3_nt: TGTGCCAGCAGCCAAAGTACGAACAGGGGGTTTCGAAACGAGCAGTACTTC
d_call: NA; j_call: TRBJ2-7; clone_size: NA; v_call: TRBV5-1; cdr3_length: 14; cdr3_aa: CASSPMPDTYEQYF; cdr3_nt: TGCGCCAGCAGCCCCATGCCGGACACATACGAGCAGTACTTC
d_call: TRBD1; j_call: TRBJ2-1; clone_size: few; v_call: TRBV24-1; cdr3_length: 16; cdr3_aa: CATSDGTGDLLGEQFF; cdr3_nt: TGTGCCACCAGTGATGGGACAGGCGATCTTTTGGGAGAGCAGTTCTTC
d_call: NA; j_call: TRBJ2-3; clone_size: few; v_call: TRBV20-1; cdr3_length: 13; cdr3_aa: CSSPGVRTDTQYF; cdr3_nt: TGCAGTTCCCCCGGGGTTCGCACAGATACGCAGTATTTT
d_call: NA; j_call: TRBJ1-1; clone_size: few; v_call: TRBV4-1; cdr3_length: 15; cdr3_aa: CASSQGLGVNTEAFF; cdr3_nt: TGCGCCAGCAGCCAAGGCCTGGGCGTGAACACTGAAGCTTTCTTT
d_call: TRBD2; j_call: TRBJ2-1; clone_size: few; v_call: TRBV3-1; cdr3_length: 19; cdr3_aa: CASSRLGTSGGTIGNEQFF; cdr3_nt: TGTGCCAGCAGCCGACTCGGGACTAGCGGGGGGACAATAGGTAATGAGCAGTTCTTC